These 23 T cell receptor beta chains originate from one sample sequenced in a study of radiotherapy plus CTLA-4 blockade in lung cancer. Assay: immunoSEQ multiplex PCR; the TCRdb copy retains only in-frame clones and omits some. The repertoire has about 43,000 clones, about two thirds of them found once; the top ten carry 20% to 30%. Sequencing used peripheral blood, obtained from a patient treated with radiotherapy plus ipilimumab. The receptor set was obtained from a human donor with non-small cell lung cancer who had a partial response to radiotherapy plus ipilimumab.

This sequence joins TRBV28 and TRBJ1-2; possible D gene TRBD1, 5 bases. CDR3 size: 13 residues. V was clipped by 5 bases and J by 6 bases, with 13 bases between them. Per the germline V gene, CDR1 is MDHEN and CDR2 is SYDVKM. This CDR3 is CASSSSGGNGYTF. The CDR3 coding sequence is TGTGCCAGCAGTAGCTCGGGGGGTAATGGCTACACCTTC.

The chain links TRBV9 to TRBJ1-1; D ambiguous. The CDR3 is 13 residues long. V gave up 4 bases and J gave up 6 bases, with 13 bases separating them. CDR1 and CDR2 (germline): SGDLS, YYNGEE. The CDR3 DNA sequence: TGTGCCAGCAGCATGTCCTTAGAGGCTGAAGCTTTCTTT. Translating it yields CASSMSLEAEAFF. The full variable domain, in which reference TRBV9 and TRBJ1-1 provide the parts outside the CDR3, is DSGVTQTPKHLITATGQRVTLRCSPRSGDLSVYWYQQSLDQGLQFLIQYYNGEERAKGNILERFSAQQFPDLHSELNLSSLELGDSALYFCASSMSLEAEAFFGQGTRLTVV.

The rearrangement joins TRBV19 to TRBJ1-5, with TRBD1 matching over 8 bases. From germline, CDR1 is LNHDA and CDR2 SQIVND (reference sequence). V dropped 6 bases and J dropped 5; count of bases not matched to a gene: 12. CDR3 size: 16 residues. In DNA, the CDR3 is TGTGCCAGTAGCCAAAGGACAGGGCACGCGGATCAGCCCCAGCATTTT. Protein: CASSQRTGHADQPQHF.

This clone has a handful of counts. The CDR3 protein is CAISDSQGRYEQYF. In DNA, the CDR3 is TGTGCCATCAGTGACTCCCAGGGGAGATACGAGCAGTACTTC. The chain carries TRBV10-3 and TRBJ2-7; D is perhaps TRBD1 (6 bases). Germline lookup yields CDR1 ENHRY and CDR2 SYGVKD. CDR3 length: 14 residues. V was cut by 3 bases and J by 4 bases, with 13 bases left in between.

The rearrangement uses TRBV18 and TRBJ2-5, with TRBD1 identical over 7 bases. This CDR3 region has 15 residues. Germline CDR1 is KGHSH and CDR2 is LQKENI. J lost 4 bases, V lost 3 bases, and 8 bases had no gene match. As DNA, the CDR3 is TGTGCCAGCTCACCCCCGACAGGGACCGGAGAGACCCAGTACTTC. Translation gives CASSPPTGTGETQYF.

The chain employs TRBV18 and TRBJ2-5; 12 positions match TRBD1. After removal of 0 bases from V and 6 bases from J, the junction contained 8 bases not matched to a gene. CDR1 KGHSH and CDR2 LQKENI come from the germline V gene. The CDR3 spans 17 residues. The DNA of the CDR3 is TGTGCCAGCTCACCACCAGCCGGGACAGGGGGCCTTAAGACCCAGTACTTC. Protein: CASSPPAGTGGLKTQYF.

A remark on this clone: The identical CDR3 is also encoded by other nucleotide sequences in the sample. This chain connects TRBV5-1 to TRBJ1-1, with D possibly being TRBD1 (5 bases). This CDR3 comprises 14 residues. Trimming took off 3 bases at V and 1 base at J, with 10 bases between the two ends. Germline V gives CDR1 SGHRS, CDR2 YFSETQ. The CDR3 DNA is TGCGCCAGCAGCTCCACGGGGGGGAACACTGAAGCTTTCTTT. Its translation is CASSSTGGNTEAFF.

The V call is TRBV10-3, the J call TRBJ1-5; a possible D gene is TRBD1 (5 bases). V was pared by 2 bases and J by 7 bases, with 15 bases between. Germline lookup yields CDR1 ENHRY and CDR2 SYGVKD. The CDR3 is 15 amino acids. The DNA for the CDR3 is TGTGCCATCAGTGAGGAGCAGGGAAGGGTCCAGCCCCAGCATTTT. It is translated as CAISEEQGRVQPQHF.

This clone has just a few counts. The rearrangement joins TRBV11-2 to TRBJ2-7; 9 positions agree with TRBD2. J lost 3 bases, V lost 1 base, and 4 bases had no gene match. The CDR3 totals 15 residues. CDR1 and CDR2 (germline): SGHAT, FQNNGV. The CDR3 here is CASSLVSSGDYEQYF. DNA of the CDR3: TGTGCCAGCAGCTTAGTGTCTAGCGGGGACTACGAGCAGTACTTC.

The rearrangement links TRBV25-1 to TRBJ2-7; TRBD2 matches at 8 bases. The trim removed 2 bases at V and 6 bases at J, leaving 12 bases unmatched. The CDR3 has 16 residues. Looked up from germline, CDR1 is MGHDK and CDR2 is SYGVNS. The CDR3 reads CASSEMITGTRGEQYF. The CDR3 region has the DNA TGTGCCAGCAGTGAAATGATTACCGGGACTAGAGGCGAGCAGTACTTC.

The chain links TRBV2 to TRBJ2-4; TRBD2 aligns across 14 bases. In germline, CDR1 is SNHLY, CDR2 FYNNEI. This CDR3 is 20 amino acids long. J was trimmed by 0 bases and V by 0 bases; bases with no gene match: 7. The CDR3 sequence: CASSEALRLAGGLAKNIQYF. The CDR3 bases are TGTGCCAGCAGTGAAGCGCTTCGACTAGCGGGGGGGCTAGCCAAAAACATTCAGTACTTC.

The CDR3 DNA is TGTGCCATCAGTGAGTCGAAACAGGGCAATCAGCCCCAGCATTTT. Its protein is CAISESKQGNQPQHF. The chain couples TRBV10-3 to TRBJ1-5; tentatively, D is TRBD1 (5 bases). The CDR3 is 15 residues long. Trimming stripped 0 bases from V and 2 bases from J, with 8 bases between. CDR1 ENHRY and CDR2 SYGVKD come from the germline V gene.

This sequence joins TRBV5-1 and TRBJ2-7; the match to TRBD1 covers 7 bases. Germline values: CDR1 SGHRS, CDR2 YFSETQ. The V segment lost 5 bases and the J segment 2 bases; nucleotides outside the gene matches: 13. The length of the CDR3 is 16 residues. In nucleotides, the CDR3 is TGCGCCAGCAGATACCAAGCCGGGACAGTGGCCTACGAGCAGTACTTC. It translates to CASRYQAGTVAYEQYF.

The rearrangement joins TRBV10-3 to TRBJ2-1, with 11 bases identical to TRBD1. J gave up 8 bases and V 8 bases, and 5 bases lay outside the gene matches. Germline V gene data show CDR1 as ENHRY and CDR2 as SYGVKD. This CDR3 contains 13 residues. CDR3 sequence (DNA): TGTGCCATCGATAAGGGACAGGGGGATGAGCAGTTCTTC. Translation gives CAIDKGQGDEQFF.

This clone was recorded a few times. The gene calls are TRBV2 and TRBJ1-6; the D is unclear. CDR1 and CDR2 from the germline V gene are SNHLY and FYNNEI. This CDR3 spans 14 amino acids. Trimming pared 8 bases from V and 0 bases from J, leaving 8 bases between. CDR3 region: CASGDSSYNSPLHF. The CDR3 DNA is TGTGCCAGCGGAGATAGCTCCTATAATTCACCCCTCCACTTT.

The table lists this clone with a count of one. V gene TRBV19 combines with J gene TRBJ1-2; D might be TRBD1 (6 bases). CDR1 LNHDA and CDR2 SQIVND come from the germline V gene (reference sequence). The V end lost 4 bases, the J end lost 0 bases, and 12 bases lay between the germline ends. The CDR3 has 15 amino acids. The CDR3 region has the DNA TGTGCCAGTAGTACCCCCGGACAGCCTAACTATGGCTACACCTTC. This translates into CASSTPGQPNYGYTF.

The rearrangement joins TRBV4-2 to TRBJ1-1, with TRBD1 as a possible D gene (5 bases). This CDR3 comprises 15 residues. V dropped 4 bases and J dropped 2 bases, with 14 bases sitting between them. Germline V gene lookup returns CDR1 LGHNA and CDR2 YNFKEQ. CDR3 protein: CASSPTGGFNTEAFF. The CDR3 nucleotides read TGTGCCAGCAGCCCCACGGGGGGATTTAACACTGAAGCTTTCTTT.

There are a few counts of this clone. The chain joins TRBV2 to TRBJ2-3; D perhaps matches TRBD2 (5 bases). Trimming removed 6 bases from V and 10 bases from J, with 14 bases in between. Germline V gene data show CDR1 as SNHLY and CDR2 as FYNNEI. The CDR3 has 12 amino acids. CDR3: CASSRELVAQYF. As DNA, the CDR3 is TGTGCCAGCAGCCGGGAACTAGTCGCGCAGTATTTT.

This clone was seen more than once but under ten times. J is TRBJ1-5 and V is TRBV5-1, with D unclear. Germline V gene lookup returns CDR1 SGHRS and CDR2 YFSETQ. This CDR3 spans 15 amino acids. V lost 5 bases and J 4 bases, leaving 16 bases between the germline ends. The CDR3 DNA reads TGCGCCAGCAGTTCCTTACCGGGAGGAAATCAGCCCCAGCATTTT. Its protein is CASSSLPGGNQPQHF.

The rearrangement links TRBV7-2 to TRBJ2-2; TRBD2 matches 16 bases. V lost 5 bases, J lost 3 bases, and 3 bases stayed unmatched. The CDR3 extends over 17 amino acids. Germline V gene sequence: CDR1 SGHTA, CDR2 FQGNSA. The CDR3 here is CASSLGLAGGHTGELFF. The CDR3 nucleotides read TGTGCCAGCAGCCTGGGACTAGCGGGGGGGCACACCGGGGAGCTGTTTTTT.

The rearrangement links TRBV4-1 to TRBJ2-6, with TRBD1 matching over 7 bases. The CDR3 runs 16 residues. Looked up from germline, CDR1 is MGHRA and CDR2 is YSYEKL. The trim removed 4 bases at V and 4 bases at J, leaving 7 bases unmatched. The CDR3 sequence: CASSPGGQTGANVLTF. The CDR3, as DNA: TGCGCCAGCAGCCCAGGGGGACAGACCGGGGCCAACGTCCTGACTTTC.

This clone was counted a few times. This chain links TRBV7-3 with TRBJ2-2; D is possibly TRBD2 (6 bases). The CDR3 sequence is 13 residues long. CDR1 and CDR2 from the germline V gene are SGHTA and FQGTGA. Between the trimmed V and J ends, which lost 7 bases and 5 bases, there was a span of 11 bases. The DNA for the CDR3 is TGTGCCAGCAAGGAGGGCCCAACCGGGGAGCTGTTTTTT. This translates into CASKEGPTGELFF.

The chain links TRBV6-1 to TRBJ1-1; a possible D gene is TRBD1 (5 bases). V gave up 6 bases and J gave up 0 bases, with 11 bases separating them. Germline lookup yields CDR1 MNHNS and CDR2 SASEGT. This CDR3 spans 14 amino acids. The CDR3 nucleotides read TGTGCCAGCAGGGACACGGTGATGAACACTGAAGCTTTCTTT. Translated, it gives CASRDTVMNTEAFF.